This is a list of T cell receptor beta chains from one sample in a study of radiotherapy plus CTLA-4 blockade in lung cancer. Repertoires were generated with immunoSEQ multiplex PCR, while TCRdb's copy carries only in-frame clones and drops some. The sample contains 55,000 or so clones, approximately 82% of which appear only once. The sample consisted of peripheral blood, taken from a patient treated with radiotherapy plus ipilimumab. These receptors were collected from a human donor with non-small cell lung cancer whose response to radiotherapy plus ipilimumab could not be evaluated. Each CDR3 is given with its conserved first and last residue. A D gene is named only where the DNA matches it firmly. Size is stated for part of the rows, as once, few or many counts, or as a class when the clone is expanded.

>few|TRBJ2-5|TRBV12-1|.
CASSFGGKWLAGRGQETQYF
TGTGCCAGCAGCTTTGGGGGCAAGTGGCTGGCGGGGAGGGGCCAAGAGACCCAGTACTTC
>.|TRBJ2-2|TRBV18|.
CASSPRRGYTGELFF
TGTGCCAGCTCACCTAGACGAGGTTACACCGGGGAGCTGTTTTTT
>.|TRBJ1-5|TRBV21-1|.
CASSREVADYQPQHF
TGTGCCAGCAGCCGAGAGGTGGCGGACTATCAGCCCCAGCATTTT
>.|TRBJ1-1|TRBV7-2|.
CASSFAPARVGTEAFF
TGTGCCAGCAGCTTCGCCCCCGCCAGGGTGGGCACTGAAGCTTTCTTT
>.|TRBJ2-7|TRBV6-5|TRBD1
CASSRGTGGYEQYF
TGTGCCAGCAGTAGGGGGACAGGGGGCTACGAGCAGTACTTC
>.|TRBJ1-2|TRBV5-1|.
CASSPTAEGLGYTF
TGCGCCAGCAGCCCGACAGCGGAGGGGCTTGGCTACACCTTC
>once|TRBJ2-2|TRBV5-1|TRBD1
CASSPGQAGELFF
TGCGCCAGCAGCCCGGGACAGGCCGGGGAGCTGTTTTTT
>.|TRBJ2-7|TRBV11-2|.
CASSSGPRTHF
TGTGCCAGCAGCTCGGGTCCGCGCACGCACTTC
>.|TRBJ2-2|TRBV11-2|.
CASSPSGGGGATGELFF
TGTGCCAGCAGCCCCTCCGGGGGCGGGGGAGCCACCGGGGAGCTGTTTTTT
>.|TRBJ2-3|TRBV19|TRBD2
CASSIRAGADTQYF
TGTGCCAGTAGTATTCGAGCGGGAGCAGATACGCAGTATTTT
>.|TRBJ1-5|TRBV29-1|.
CSVELFGQPNQPQHF
TGCAGCGTTGAGTTATTTGGGCAGCCGAATCAGCCCCAGCATTTT
>.|TRBJ1-4|TRBV19|TRBD1
CASNGRTGGSGEKLFF
TGTGCCAGTAACGGCAGGACAGGAGGGAGTGGTGAAAAACTGTTTTTT